The clone carrying this T cell receptor beta chain was observed a few times. Looked up from germline, CDR1 is MNHEY and CDR2 is SMNVEV (reference sequence). The length of the CDR3 is 17 residues. V trimming: 0 bases; J trimming: 8 bases; junction bases outside the gene matches: 10. This entry belongs to a study of blood T cell repertoires in COVID-19. Turning to the study itself: Acute and convalescent COVID-19 samples came from the United States, Italy and Spain. The analysed material was cDNA or gDNA that came from T cells, B-cell-depleted T cells, or PBMCs.

Original handling: The authors estimated nucleated cell counts from reference gene primer amplification. Data came from immunoSEQ multiplex PCR; TCRdb stores just in-frame clones and leaves some out. V, J and clone size are taken as reported in that table, and D and trimming were inferred from the DNA itself. The top ten hold more than 4% of the sample, which has fewer than 110,000 clones, approximately 84% seen once. This chain uses TRBV27 with TRBJ1-6; 7 bases are a match to TRBD1. The clonotype originates from a human donor in a cohort sampled during active COVID-19. The sequenced material came from peripheral blood. CDR3 DNA: TGTGCCAGCAGTTTATCGGCAGGGGGGTGGGTCTATTCACCCCTCCACTTT. Protein product: CASSLSAGGWVYSPLHF.